These 25 T cell receptor beta chains were sequenced from one sample in a study of cytomegalovirus exposure and HLA in healthy donors. Sequencing used immunoSEQ multiplex PCR; TCRdb keeps in-frame clones, though not all of them. This table holds about 250,000 clones, roughly 89% found once. Sequencing was done on a sample of PBMCs. All receptors come from a man aged 18-30 years in good health and CMV-seronegative.

The rearrangement uses TRBV7-2 and TRBJ2-2; 8 bases match TRBD1. The junction had 8 bases not matched to a gene; V was cut back by 6 bases and J by 5 bases. Germline CDR1 and CDR2: SGHTA and FQGNSA. This CDR3 is 15 amino acids long. The CDR3 nucleotides read TGTGCCAGCAGGCAAGACAGGGGACGGACCGGGGAGCTGTTTTTT. It yields the protein CASRQDRGRTGELFF.

V usage is TRBV4-3 and J usage is TRBJ1-2; D is uncertain. Looked up from germline, CDR1 is LGHNA and CDR2 is YSLEER. The CDR3 has 14 residues. V was shortened by 0 bases and J by 3 bases, with 8 bases between the two germline ends. The CDR3 DNA reads TGCGCCAGCAGCCAAGATCTGGCAGACTATGGCTACACCTTC. Translating gives CASSQDLADYGYTF.

The chain is built from TRBV9 and TRBJ2-5; the match to TRBD2 covers 9 bases. The CDR3 covers 17 residues. Germline lookup yields CDR1 SGDLS and CDR2 YYNGEE. V trimming: 3 bases; J trimming: 2 bases; junction bases outside the gene matches: 11. The CDR3 nucleotides are TGTGCCAGCAGCGCCGGTCCTAGCGGGACGGGACAAGAGACCCAGTACTTC. Amino acids: CASSAGPSGTGQETQYF. The full variable domain, its missing parts supplied by reference TRBV9 and TRBJ2-5, is DSGVTQTPKHLITATGQRVTLRCSPRSGDLSVYWYQQSLDQGLQFLIQYYNGEERAKGNILERFSAQQFPDLHSELNLSSLELGDSALYFCASSAGPSGTGQETQYFGPGTRLLVL.

The V gene is TRBV25-1, the J gene TRBJ1-6; D is uncertain. The length of the CDR3 is 13 residues. CDR1 is MGHDK, CDR2 SYGVNS, per germline. Trimming stripped 3 bases from V and 7 bases from J, with 7 bases between. CDR3 region: CASSDLGNSPLHF. CDR3 DNA sequence: TGTGCCAGCAGTGATTTGGGCAATTCACCCCTCCACTTT.

V usage is TRBV19 and J usage is TRBJ1-4, with D perhaps matching TRBD1 (6 bases). The CDR3 is 16 residues long. CDR1 and CDR2 (germline): LNHDA, SQIVND (reference sequence). Trimming pared 6 bases from V and 0 bases from J, leaving 14 bases between. This chain's CDR3 is CASSHTGRATNEKLFF. CDR3 coding DNA: TGTGCCAGTAGCCATACAGGGAGAGCAACTAATGAAAAACTGTTTTTT.

DNA for the CDR3: TGCGCCAGCAGTGTCGAGCGGGGGGGGTACAATGAGCAGTTCTTC. This sequence encodes CASSVERGGYNEQFF. V is TRBV10-2 and J is TRBJ2-1; 10 bases line up with TRBD2. Germline values: CDR1 WSHSY, CDR2 SAAADI. CDR3 length equals 15 residues. J was trimmed by 4 bases and V by 4 bases; bases with no gene match: 4.

The V and J genes are TRBV13 and TRBJ2-3; TRBD2 aligns across 12 bases. Germline trimming cut 3 bases from V and 4 bases from J; bases unmatched to any gene: 5. The CDR3 contains 16 residues. In germline, CDR1 is PRHDT, CDR2 FYEKMQ (reference sequence). CDR3 in DNA: TGTGCCAGCAGCTTCACTAGCGGGGGGAGTGCAGATACGCAGTATTTT. Its protein is CASSFTSGGSADTQYF.

The chain has TRBV18 and TRBJ1-1, with D perhaps matching TRBD1 (6 bases). Germline CDR1 is KGHSH and CDR2 is LQKENI. Between the trimmed V and J ends, which lost 4 bases and 3 bases, there was a span of 6 bases. This CDR3 is 12 amino acids long. CDR3 loop: CASSQGDTEAFF. CDR3 coding DNA: TGTGCCAGCTCACAGGGGGACACTGAAGCTTTCTTT.

The rearrangement joins TRBV28 to TRBJ1-2; the D gene is possibly TRBD1 (5 bases). The CDR3 totals 13 residues. The germline CDR1 and CDR2 sequences are MDHEN and SYDVKM. V lost 5 bases and J lost 3, with 10 bases in between. The CDR3 reads CASSLQGDYGYTF. DNA for the CDR3: TGTGCCAGCAGTCTCCAGGGCGACTATGGCTACACCTTC.

V and J are TRBV14 and TRBJ2-3, with 8 bases aligning to TRBD2. J gave up 2 bases and V 4 bases, and 8 bases lay outside the gene matches. The germline gives CDR1 SGHDN, CDR2 FVKESK. The CDR3 totals 16 residues. The CDR3 DNA sequence: TGTGCCAGCAGCCGGTACGGTAGCGGGGTCACAGATACGCAGTATTTT. This gives the protein CASSRYGSGVTDTQYF.

The genes are TRBV5-1 and TRBJ2-7; the match to TRBD1 covers 9 bases. Germline loops: CDR1 SGHRS, CDR2 YFSETQ. The CDR3 is 14 amino acids. V gave up 0 bases and J gave up 6 bases; unmatched junction bases: 4. The CDR3 coding sequence is TGCGCCAGCAGCTTGGTAGACAGGGGGGCCGAGCAGTACTTC. Encoded protein: CASSLVDRGAEQYF.

The rearrangement joins TRBV5-4 to TRBJ1-2; 7 bases align to TRBD1. This CDR3 spans 12 amino acids. Germline trimming cut 0 bases from V and 8 bases from J; bases unmatched to any gene: 1. The germline CDR1 and CDR2 sequences are SGHNT and YYREEE (reference sequence). The CDR3 here is CASSLDRGGYTF. CDR3 bases: TGTGCCAGCAGCTTGGACAGGGGAGGCTACACCTTC.

The CDR3 loop is CASSFNMNTEAFF. Here the CDR3 DNA reads TGTGCCAGCAGTTTCAACATGAACACTGAAGCTTTCTTT. The chain uses TRBV28 and TRBJ1-1; D ambiguous. This CDR3 spans 13 amino acids. The V gene lost 3 bases and the J gene lost 0 bases, with 5 bases spanning the gap. Germline CDR1 MDHEN, CDR2 SYDVKM.

This clone was seen a single time. The chain has TRBV28 and TRBJ1-5; tentative D call: TRBD1 (6 bases). Trimming removed 8 bases at V and 2 bases at J, with 16 bases between. The CDR3 extends over 15 amino acids. The germline CDR1 and CDR2 sequences are MDHEN and SYDVKM. CDR3 sequence (DNA): TGTGCCAGCGGTTCGGGGGGCAGAGGCAATCAGCCCCAGCATTTT. Protein product: CASGSGGRGNQPQHF.

In DNA form, the CDR3 reads TGTGCCAGCAGCACGAGACAGGACGAGCAGTACTTC. This codes for CASSTRQDEQYF. The rearrangement uses TRBV7-2 and TRBJ2-7; possible D gene TRBD1, 6 bases. V dropped 5 bases and J dropped 5 bases, with 10 bases sitting between them. The CDR3 spans 12 residues. CDR1 and CDR2 from the germline V gene are SGHTA and FQGNSA.

The chain is built from TRBV7-2 and TRBJ2-7; TRBD1 matches at 8 bases. J gave up 1 base and V 5 bases, and 7 bases lay outside the gene matches. Germline V gene lookup returns CDR1 SGHTA and CDR2 FQGNSA. The CDR3 totals 15 residues. CDR3 amino acids: CASSHGQGASYEQYF. The CDR3 DNA reads as TGTGCCAGCAGCCACGGACAGGGAGCGTCCTACGAGCAGTACTTC.

This chain links TRBV5-1 with TRBJ2-1; D unclear. The V end was cut by 0 bases, the J end by 5 bases, with 9 bases between. This CDR3 has 14 amino acids. Germline V CDR1 and CDR2: SGHRS, YFSETQ. The chain's CDR3 is CASSLGGSDNEQFF. The CDR3 DNA reads TGCGCCAGCAGCTTGGGCGGTTCCGACAATGAGCAGTTCTTC.

This chain links TRBV4-2 with TRBJ2-7; 7 bases map to TRBD1. This CDR3 is 17 amino acids long. V lost 0 bases to trimming and J lost 2 bases; unmatched junction nucleotides: 10. Germline lookup yields CDR1 LGHNA and CDR2 YNFKEQ. CDR3 amino acids: CASSQDPRDSYTYEQYF. The DNA of the CDR3 is TGTGCCAGCAGCCAAGATCCCCGGGACAGTTATACCTACGAGCAGTACTTC.

The chain has TRBV25-1 and TRBJ2-3; TRBD1 agrees at 10 bases. The trim removed 7 bases at V and 3 bases at J, leaving 1 base unmatched. This CDR3 has 13 amino acids. CDR1 and CDR2 (germline): MGHDK, SYGVNS. The CDR3 is CASTDRGTDTQYF. CDR3 DNA sequence: TGTGCCAGCACGGACAGGGGGACAGATACGCAGTATTTT. The whole variable domain, remainder taken from reference TRBV25-1 and TRBJ2-3, is EADIYQTPRYLVIGTGKKITLECSQTMGHDKMYWYQQDPGMELHLIHYSYGVNSTEKGDLSSESTVSRIRTEHFPLTLESARPSHTSQYLCASTDRGTDTQYFGPGTRLTVL.

CDR3 DNA sequence: TGTGCCAGCAAGGAGGTGAACACTGAAGCTTTCTTT. Translating gives CASKEVNTEAFF. The chain has TRBV2 and TRBJ1-1; D call uncertain. V was pared by 7 bases and J by 0 bases, with 6 bases between. CDR1 and CDR2 (germline): SNHLY, FYNNEI. This CDR3 has 12 amino acids. The complete variable domain, with remaining parts taken from reference TRBV2 and TRBJ1-1, reads EPEVTQTPSHQVTQMGQEVILRCVPISNHLYFYWYRQILGQKVEFLVSFYNNEISEKSEIFDDQFSVERPDGSNFTLKIRSTKLEDSAMYFCASKEVNTEAFFGQGTRLTVV.

This clone has only one observation. The chain carries TRBV18 and TRBJ2-2, with TRBD1 matching over 7 bases. This CDR3 comprises 15 residues. With V trimmed by 6 bases and J by 5 bases, 9 bases remained unmatched. Germline CDR1 KGHSH, CDR2 LQKENI. The CDR3 DNA is TGTGCCAGCTCGGACCGACAGGGTGGAACCGGGGAGCTGTTTTTT. It is translated as CASSDRQGGTGELFF. The complete variable domain, with remaining parts taken from reference TRBV18 and TRBJ2-2, reads NAGVMQNPRHLVRRRGQEARLRCSPMKGHSHVYWYRQLPEEGLKFMVYLQKENIIDESGMPKERFSAEFPKEGPSILRIQQVVRGDSAAYFCASSDRQGGTGELFFGEGSRLTVL.

The chain carries TRBV25-1 and TRBJ1-2; 8 bases align to TRBD1. The V segment lost 6 bases and the J segment 6 bases; nucleotides outside the gene matches: 15. Germline V CDR1 and CDR2: MGHDK, SYGVNS. CDR3 length: 16 amino acids. The CDR3 protein is CASSYHARTGWDGYTF. CDR3 coding DNA: TGTGCCAGCAGCTACCATGCAAGGACAGGGTGGGATGGCTACACCTTC.

The rearrangement links TRBV5-6 to TRBJ2-7; 7 bases match TRBD1. The CDR3 extends over 13 amino acids. V shed 3 bases, J shed 6 bases, and the junction held 6 bases outside the gene matches. CDR1 and CDR2 (germline): SGHDT, YYEEEE. CDR3 residues: CASSSGTVTEQYF. CDR3 nucleotides: TGTGCCAGCAGCTCAGGGACAGTAACCGAGCAGTACTTC.

V and J are TRBV7-6 and TRBJ2-5, with 8 bases aligning to TRBD1. V was clipped by 3 bases and J by 4 bases; unmatched bases: 10. Germline CDR1 and CDR2: SGHVS and FNYEAQ. This CDR3 region has 16 residues. This chain's CDR3 is CASSLRQGPRIETQYF. The CDR3 DNA reads as TGTGCCAGCAGCTTGAGACAGGGGCCCCGCATAGAGACCCAGTACTTC.

The chain uses TRBV6-5 and TRBJ2-7; D gene uncertain. Trimming left V 5 bases short and J 2 bases short, with 13 bases between. The germline V gene has CDR1 MNHEY and CDR2 SVGAGI. The CDR3 is made up of 14 amino acids. CDR3 in DNA: TGTGCCAGCAGTGTCCAGAACCACACCTACGAGCAGTACTTC. This encodes CASSVQNHTYEQYF.